These 19 T cell receptor beta chains share one sample of origin, sequenced in a study of shared clonotypes between healthy human individuals. Using immunoSEQ multiplex PCR, the repertoire was profiled, and TCRdb retains in-frame clones only, with some absent. The sample consists of over 800,000 clones, 80% to 95% of them appearing once. CD45RO-negative cells were positively selected for CCR7, leaving out terminally differentiated effector memory CD45RA+ cells. Sequencing was carried out using naive CD8+ T cells sorted from blood. The receptors stem from a man aged 30 to 39 in good health.

The chain has TRBV28 and TRBJ2-7; D unresolved. V lost 3 bases, J lost 2 bases, and 8 bases lay in between. Germline V gene lookup returns CDR1 MDHEN and CDR2 SYDVKM. The length of the CDR3 is 13 residues. CDR3 in DNA: TGTGCCAGCAGTTTTCTCCAGGCCTACGAGCAGTACTTC. Translating gives CASSFLQAYEQYF.

The chain has TRBV9 and TRBJ2-5; no clear D gene. The CDR3 runs 14 residues. V was shortened by 3 bases and J by 1 base, with 10 bases between the two germline ends. Germline CDR1 reads SGDLS; CDR2 reads YYNGEE. In DNA, the CDR3 is TGTGCCAGCAGCGCTCCCTATGGCCAAGAGACCCAGTACTTC. As protein: CASSAPYGQETQYF.

This clone appeared a single time. The identical CDR3 is also encoded by other nucleotide sequences in the sample. V is TRBV9 and J is TRBJ2-2; D unresolved. Germline assignment: CDR1 SGDLS and CDR2 YYNGEE. The CDR3 has 13 residues. V was shortened by 0 bases and J by 6 bases, with 6 bases between the two germline ends. Written as DNA, the CDR3 is TGTGCCAGCAGCGTAGATGGCTCCGGGGAGCTGTTTTTT. Protein sequence: CASSVDGSGELFF.

The V call is TRBV11-1, the J call TRBJ2-5, with D possibly matching TRBD2 (5 bases). V was pared by 5 bases and J by 0 bases, with 10 bases between. This CDR3 is 14 amino acids long. CDR1 is SGHAT, CDR2 FQDESV, per germline (reference sequence). The CDR3 nucleotides read TGTGCCAGCAGCCCTGAGAGGGACCAAGAGACCCAGTACTTC. It is translated as CASSPERDQETQYF.

The gene calls are TRBV5-1 and TRBJ1-2, with D maybe TRBD1 (6 bases). The length of the CDR3 is 13 residues. The ends were cut back, 4 bases at V and 0 bases at J, with 7 bases in the middle. Germline V CDR1 and CDR2: SGHRS, YFSETQ. The CDR3 region is CASSPGANYGYTF. CDR3 nucleotide sequence: TGCGCCAGCAGCCCAGGGGCTAACTATGGCTACACCTTC.

The chain couples TRBV27 to TRBJ2-7; D is unclear. The CDR3 is 13 residues long. Looked up from germline, CDR1 is MNHEY and CDR2 is SMNVEV (reference sequence). The V and J ends lost 8 bases and 3 bases respectively, with 14 bases between them. CDR3 protein: CASGDQQFYEQYF. As DNA, the CDR3 is TGTGCCAGCGGGGATCAACAGTTCTACGAGCAGTACTTC.

The chain recombines TRBV6-1 with TRBJ2-7; unclear D gene. V dropped 10 bases and J dropped 0 bases, with 13 bases sitting between them. CDR1 and CDR2 from the germline V gene are MNHNS and SASEGT. CDR3 length equals 13 residues. The chain's CDR3 is CAITADASYEQYF. The CDR3 DNA reads as TGTGCCATCACGGCAGACGCCTCCTACGAGCAGTACTTC.

CDR3 region: CASSVGQENYGYTF. CDR3 DNA sequence: TGTGCCAGCAGCGTAGGGCAGGAGAACTATGGCTACACCTTC. The chain links TRBV9 to TRBJ1-2, with D unresolved. Deletions cut 0 bases from V and 2 bases from J, with 8 bases between. Germline V gives CDR1 SGDLS, CDR2 YYNGEE. This CDR3 is 14 amino acids long.

The chain joins TRBV7-3 to TRBJ2-3; tentatively, D is TRBD1 or TRBD2 (6 bases each). CDR1 and CDR2 from the germline V gene are SGHTA and FQGTGA. V was trimmed by 5 bases and J by 7 bases, leaving 16 bases between them. The length of the CDR3 is 14 residues. CDR3 nucleotides: TGTGCCAGCAGCAACACGCTAGGGGGGAATACGCAGTATTTT. Encoded protein: CASSNTLGGNTQYF.

As for this clone: At the DNA level, this CDR3 is encoded by other sequences in the same sample as well. The chain couples TRBV7-9 to TRBJ2-2; 14 nucleotides align to TRBD2. V shed 4 bases, J shed 5 bases, and the junction held 3 bases outside the gene matches. CDR3 size: 16 residues. Germline CDR1 SEHNR, CDR2 FQNEAQ (reference sequence). The CDR3 nucleotides read TGTGCCAGCAGCTCCGGACTAGCGGGAGGTACCGGGGAGCTGTTTTTT. It specifies CASSSGLAGGTGELFF.

The V and J genes are TRBV14 and TRBJ2-7; D possibly uses TRBD1 or TRBD2 (5 bases each). CDR3 length: 16 amino acids. V was clipped by 2 bases and J by 3 bases, with 17 bases between them. Germline assignment: CDR1 SGHDN and CDR2 FVKESK. The CDR3: CASSQPFGSGLYEQYF. The CDR3 DNA reads TGTGCCAGCAGCCAACCCTTTGGTTCGGGGCTCTACGAGCAGTACTTC.

About this clone itself: At the DNA level, this CDR3 is encoded by other sequences in the same sample as well. The chain uses TRBV27 and TRBJ1-5, with a tentative D call TRBD1 (6 bases). Trimming cost V 6 bases and J 4 bases, with 7 bases left between them. CDR3 length: 12 amino acids. CDR1 and CDR2 from the germline V gene are MNHEY and SMNVEV (reference sequence). In DNA, the CDR3 is TGTGCCAGCAGCCAGGGGAATCAGCCCCAGCATTTT. Its protein product is CASSQGNQPQHF.

This clone was seen only once. The chain links TRBV7-9 to TRBJ2-7; D is tentatively TRBD1 or TRBD2 (5 bases each). This CDR3 has 13 amino acids. In germline, CDR1 is SEHNR, CDR2 FQNEAQ (reference sequence). The V and J ends lost 1 base and 6 bases respectively, with 10 bases between them. Here the CDR3 DNA reads TGTGCCAGCAGCTTAGAAGGGGACCTCGAGCAGTACTTC. This codes for CASSLEGDLEQYF.

The chain uses TRBV5-4 and TRBJ2-3; a weak D match, TRBD2 (5 bases). Trimming shortened V by 1 base and J by 2 bases, and 11 bases separated the two germline ends. The germline V gene has CDR1 SGHNT and CDR2 YYREEE (reference sequence). This CDR3 has 15 amino acids. DNA for the CDR3: TGTGCCAGCAGCTTGAGCGGTCGCTACACAGATACGCAGTATTTT. It is translated as CASSLSGRYTDTQYF.

The table lists this clone with a few counts. V usage is TRBV30 and J usage is TRBJ2-7; TRBD2 aligns across 10 bases. The CDR3 length is 15 residues. The germline V gene has CDR1 GTSNPN and CDR2 SVGIG (reference sequence). After removal of 2 bases from V and 0 bases from J, the junction contained 4 bases not matched to a gene. CDR3 DNA sequence: TGTGCCTGGAGTTCTAGCGGGAGCAGCTCCTACGAGCAGTACTTC. Protein product: CAWSSSGSSSYEQYF. The whole variable domain, filled in from reference TRBV30 and TRBJ2-7, reads SQTIHQWPATLVQPVGSPLSLECTVEGTSNPNLYWYRQAAGRGLQLLFYSVGIGQISSEVPQNLSASRPQDRQFILSSKKLLLSDSGFYLCAWSSSGSSSYEQYFGPGTRLTVT.

This clone was seen a single time. The rearrangement joins TRBV29-1 to TRBJ2-7; 14 bases agree with TRBD2. This CDR3 is built from 16 residues. V lost 5 bases and J lost 0; bases outside the gene matches: 6. Germline V gene sequence: CDR1 SQVTM, CDR2 ANQGSEA. The CDR3 DNA sequence: TGCAGCGTTTCGGGACTAGCGGGAGTTAGCTCCTACGAGCAGTACTTC. Its protein is CSVSGLAGVSSYEQYF.

This chain uses TRBV7-9 with TRBJ2-5; 7 bases are shared with TRBD2. CDR1 is SEHNR and CDR2 is FQNEAQ in the germline V gene (reference sequence). The ends lost 5 bases at V and 7 bases at J; junction bases unmatched: 16. The CDR3 runs to 16 residues. CDR3 sequence reads: CASSPQTIGTTGTQYF. The CDR3 DNA follows: TGTGCCAGCAGCCCTCAAACGATCGGGACTACAGGGACCCAGTACTTC.

V gene TRBV27 combines with J gene TRBJ2-1; the match to TRBD2 covers 9 bases. V trimming: 5 bases; J trimming: 9 bases; junction bases outside the gene matches: 11. CDR3 length: 15 residues. Germline CDR1 reads MNHEY; CDR2 reads SMNVEV (reference sequence). For the CDR3, the DNA is TGTGCCAGCAGTGGGCTAGCGGGAATTGTGGCTGAGCAGTTCTTC. It yields the protein CASSGLAGIVAEQFF.

This clone was recorded once. This chain joins TRBV28 and TRBJ2-1, with TRBD1 matching over 7 bases. J was trimmed by 0 bases and V by 5 bases; bases with no gene match: 7. The germline gives CDR1 MDHEN, CDR2 SYDVKM. There are 16 residues in the CDR3. The CDR3 reads CASSHIRTGSYNEQFF. The CDR3 DNA reads as TGTGCCAGCAGTCACATACGGACAGGCTCCTACAATGAGCAGTTCTTC.